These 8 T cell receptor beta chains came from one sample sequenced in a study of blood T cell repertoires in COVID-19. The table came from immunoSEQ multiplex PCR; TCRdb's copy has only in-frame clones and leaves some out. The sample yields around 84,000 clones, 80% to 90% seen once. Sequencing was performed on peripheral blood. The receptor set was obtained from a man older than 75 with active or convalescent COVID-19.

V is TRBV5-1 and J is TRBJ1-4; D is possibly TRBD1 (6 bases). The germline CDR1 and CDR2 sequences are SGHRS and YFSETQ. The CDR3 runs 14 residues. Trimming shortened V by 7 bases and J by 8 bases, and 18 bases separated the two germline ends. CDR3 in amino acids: CASRSGGQGEKLFF. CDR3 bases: TGCGCCAGCCGCAGCGGGGGGCAGGGGGAAAAACTGTTTTTT.

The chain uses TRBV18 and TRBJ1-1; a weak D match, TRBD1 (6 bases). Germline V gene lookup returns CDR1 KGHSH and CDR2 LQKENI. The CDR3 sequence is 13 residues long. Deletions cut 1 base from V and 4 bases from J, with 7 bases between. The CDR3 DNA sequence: TGTGCCAGCTCACCACAACAGGGCACTGAAGCTTTCTTT. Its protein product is CASSPQQGTEAFF.

The CDR3: CASTPRRGNEKLFF. As DNA, the CDR3 is TGTGCCAGCACCCCCCGGAGGGGTAATGAAAAACTGTTTTTT. This chain uses TRBV6-5 with TRBJ1-4; a possible D gene is TRBD1 (5 bases). The V and J ends lost 7 bases and 4 bases respectively, with 13 bases between them. This CDR3 is built from 14 residues. Germline lookup yields CDR1 MNHEY and CDR2 SVGAGI.

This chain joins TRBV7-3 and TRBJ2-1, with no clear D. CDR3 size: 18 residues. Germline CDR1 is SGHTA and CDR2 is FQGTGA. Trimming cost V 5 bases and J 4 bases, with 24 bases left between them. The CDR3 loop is CASSTRGGFEYAYNEQFF. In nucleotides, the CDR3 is TGTGCCAGCAGCACCCGCGGCGGCTTCGAATATGCTTACAATGAGCAGTTCTTC.

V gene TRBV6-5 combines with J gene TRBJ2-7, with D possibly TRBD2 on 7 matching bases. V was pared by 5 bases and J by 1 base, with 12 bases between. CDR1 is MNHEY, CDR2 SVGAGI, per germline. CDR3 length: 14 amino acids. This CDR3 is CASSTRGGSYEQYF. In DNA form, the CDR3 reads TGTGCCAGCAGTACCAGGGGAGGGTCCTACGAGCAGTACTTC.

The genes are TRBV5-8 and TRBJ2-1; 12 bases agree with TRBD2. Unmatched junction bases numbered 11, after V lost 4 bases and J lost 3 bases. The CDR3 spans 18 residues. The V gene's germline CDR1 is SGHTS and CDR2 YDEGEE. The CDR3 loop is CASSLGVGLAGFYNEQFF. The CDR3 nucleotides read TGTGCCAGCAGCCTGGGGGTCGGACTAGCGGGATTCTACAATGAGCAGTTCTTC.

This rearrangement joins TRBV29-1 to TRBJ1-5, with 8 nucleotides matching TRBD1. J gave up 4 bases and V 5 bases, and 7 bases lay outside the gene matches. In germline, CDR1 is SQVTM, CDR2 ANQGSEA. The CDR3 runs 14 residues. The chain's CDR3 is CSVSGQDSNQPQHF. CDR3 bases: TGCAGCGTTTCGGGACAGGATAGTAATCAGCCCCAGCATTTT.

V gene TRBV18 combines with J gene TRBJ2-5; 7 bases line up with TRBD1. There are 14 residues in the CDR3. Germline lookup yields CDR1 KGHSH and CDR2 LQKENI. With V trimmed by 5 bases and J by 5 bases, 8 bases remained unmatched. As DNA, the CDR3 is TGTGCCAGCTCATCAGCAGGGGGAATGGAGACCCAGTACTTC. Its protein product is CASSSAGGMETQYF.